This T cell receptor beta chain comes out of a study of blood T cell repertoires in COVID-19. Some clones are missing from TCRdb's copy, which holds only in-frame ones; the method was immunoSEQ multiplex PCR. The sample records 85,000 to 100,000 clones, around three quarters being singletons. Trimming cost V 2 bases and J 13 bases, with 14 bases left between them. The length of the CDR3 is 13 residues. Germline-derived CDR1 and CDR2 are MDHEN and SYDVKM. The sample holds one count of this clone. This rearrangement joins TRBV28 to TRBJ2-2, with a weak D call TRBD1 (6 bases). Sequenced material: peripheral blood. The receptor's source is a man in his fifties who had recovered from COVID-19. CDR3 protein: CASSLAGAVRLFF. CDR3 bases: TGTGCCAGCAGTTTAGCAGGGGCGGTTCGGCTGTTTTTT. Supplemented by reference TRBV28 and TRBJ2-2, the full variable domain reads DVKVTQSSRYLVKRTGEKVFLECVQDMDHENMFWYRQDPGLGLRLIYFSYDVKMKEKGDIPEGYSVSREKKERFSLILESASTNQTSMYLCASSLAGAVRLFFGEGSRLTVL.